These 30 T cell receptor beta chains came from one sample sequenced in a study of cytomegalovirus exposure and HLA in healthy donors (dated by TCRdb to 2016 to 2017). The library relied on the immunoSEQ multiplex PCR assay. For the multiplex PCR, a mixture combining 60 forward primers for TCR Vbeta segments and 13 reverse primers for TCR Jbeta segments was used. TCRdb obtained this table from immuneACCESS and retained in-frame rearrangements with V and J assigned. These tables miss some clones; where compared with another copy, unresolved V genes account for less than half of the shortfall, and the remainder is unexplained. Recorded for this sample are roughly 130,000 clones; around 79% of them occurred a single time. Approximately 2.1% of the sample is held by the ten biggest clonotypes. Sequencing was performed on PBMCs. These receptors were collected from a woman between 35 and 50 years old in good health and CMV-seropositive.

A few counts support this clone. The rearrangement uses TRBV5-5 and TRBJ1-2, with 9 bases fitting TRBD1. V gave up 0 bases and J gave up 6 bases; unmatched junction bases: 3. This CDR3 comprises 14 residues. Germline loops: CDR1 SGHKS, CDR2 YYEKEE (reference sequence). Here the CDR3 DNA reads TGTGCCAGCAGCTTGGGGACAGGGGCGAATGGCTACACCTTC. Encoded protein: CASSLGTGANGYTF.

This chain uses TRBV7-3 with TRBJ2-3, with 9 nucleotides matching TRBD1. J gave up 3 bases and V 2 bases, and 3 bases lay outside the gene matches. This CDR3 has 15 residues. Germline CDR1 reads SGHTA; CDR2 reads FQGTGA. The CDR3 sequence: CASSLPGTGTDTQYF. CDR3 sequence (DNA): TGTGCCAGCAGCTTACCTGGGACAGGGACAGATACGCAGTATTTT.

The rearrangement uses TRBV19 and TRBJ2-7; 7 bases are shared with TRBD1. Per the germline V gene, CDR1 is LNHDA and CDR2 is SQIVND (reference sequence). The CDR3 spans 14 residues. Trimming cost V 4 bases and J 1 base; bases outside gene matches: 4. The DNA for the CDR3 is TGTGCCAGTAGTAGCCGGGACAGATCCTACGAGCAGTACTTC. Translating gives CASSSRDRSYEQYF.

V and J are TRBV6-6 and TRBJ2-7; possibly TRBD1 for D (6 bases). V dropped 6 bases and J dropped 3 bases, with 18 bases sitting between them. The CDR3 is 15 amino acids. Germline CDR1 is MNHNY and CDR2 is SVGAGI (reference sequence). The DNA for the CDR3 is TGTGCCAGCAGGGACGACAGGTACTCGGACTACGAGCAGTACTTC. Protein: CASRDDRYSDYEQYF.

This clone has more than one count but fewer than ten. V and J are TRBV28 and TRBJ2-1; 10 bases line up with TRBD1. V was clipped by 6 bases and J by 2 bases; unmatched bases: 4. The CDR3 extends over 15 amino acids. The germline CDR1 and CDR2 sequences are MDHEN and SYDVKM. CDR3 nucleotide sequence: TGTGCCAGCAGGGTAGGGACAGGGGCCTACAATGAGCAGTTCTTC. Residues: CASRVGTGAYNEQFF.

V gene TRBV27 combines with J gene TRBJ2-1, with TRBD2 matching over 14 bases. Germline CDR1 reads MNHEY; CDR2 reads SMNVEV (reference sequence). The V and J ends lost 6 bases and 8 bases, in that order; junction bases with no gene match: 9. The CDR3 is made up of 16 amino acids. CDR3 amino acids: CASRDPGLAGADEQFF. The CDR3 bases are TGTGCCAGCAGGGATCCGGGACTAGCGGGAGCCGATGAGCAGTTCTTC.

This chain links TRBV6-5 with TRBJ1-5; unclear D gene. This CDR3 region has 12 residues. Trimming stripped 5 bases from V and 4 bases from J, with 6 bases between. The V gene's germline CDR1 is MNHEY and CDR2 SVGAGI. The CDR3 DNA follows: TGTGCCAGCAGTACGACTAATCAGCCCCAGCATTTT. Protein sequence: CASSTTNQPQHF.

The chain has TRBV7-2 and TRBJ1-2; a weak D match, TRBD1 (6 bases). Germline V gene sequence: CDR1 SGHTA, CDR2 FQGNSA. This CDR3 is built from 14 residues. Trimming left V 0 bases short and J 3 bases short, with 8 bases between. The CDR3: CASSLARQDYGYTF. As DNA, the CDR3 is TGTGCCAGCAGCTTAGCCCGACAGGACTATGGCTACACCTTC.

There are a few counts of this clone. The chain is built from TRBV6-6 and TRBJ1-2, with 8 bases lining up with TRBD1. CDR3 size: 15 residues. The germline gives CDR1 MNHNY, CDR2 SVGAGI (reference sequence). J lost 0 bases, V lost 9 bases, and 9 bases had no gene match. This CDR3 reads CASIDRGESNYGYTF. The CDR3 DNA follows: TGTGCCAGTATTGACAGGGGAGAGTCTAACTATGGCTACACCTTC.

The chain employs TRBV6-1 and TRBJ1-2; a possible D gene is TRBD1 (5 bases). Germline CDR1 is MNHNS and CDR2 is SASEGT. This CDR3 is 14 amino acids long. The V end lost 4 bases, the J end lost 2 bases, and 11 bases lay between the germline ends. CDR3 DNA: TGTGCCAGCAGTGCTGGACACCTGAACTATGGCTACACCTTC. Its protein is CASSAGHLNYGYTF.

The V and J genes are TRBV18 and TRBJ2-7, with 7 bases lining up with TRBD1. CDR3 size: 14 residues. V trimming: 6 bases; J trimming: 2 bases; junction bases outside the gene matches: 7. CDR1 and CDR2 (germline): KGHSH, LQKENI. The CDR3: CASSEAGGPYEQYF. The CDR3 DNA follows: TGTGCCAGCTCTGAAGCAGGGGGTCCCTACGAGCAGTACTTC.

This clone was seen once. The chain uses TRBV5-1 and TRBJ2-7; 7 bases line up with TRBD1. CDR1 SGHRS and CDR2 YFSETQ come from the germline V gene. V lost 2 bases and J lost 0; bases outside the gene matches: 8. The CDR3 totals 16 residues. This CDR3 is CASSFSTRDSSYEQYF. The CDR3 nucleotides read TGCGCCAGCAGCTTCTCTACTCGGGACAGCTCCTACGAGCAGTACTTC.

This chain connects TRBV9 to TRBJ1-3; no clear D. Trimming shortened V by 0 bases and J by 0 bases, and 13 bases separated the two germline ends. CDR1 is SGDLS, CDR2 YYNGEE, per germline. The CDR3 contains 17 residues. The CDR3 sequence is CASSVEARPDSGNTIYF. Here the CDR3 DNA reads TGTGCCAGCAGCGTAGAGGCCAGGCCCGACTCTGGAAACACCATATATTTT.

The V call is TRBV18, the J call TRBJ2-7; a weak D match, TRBD1 (5 bases). CDR1 is KGHSH, CDR2 LQKENI, per germline. The V gene lost 0 bases and the J gene lost 7 bases, with 16 bases spanning the gap. The CDR3 length is 15 residues. The CDR3 loop is CASSPPAGSSTEQYF. The DNA of the CDR3 is TGTGCCAGCTCACCACCGGCAGGGTCGTCTACTGAGCAGTACTTC. Full variable domain (remainder filled in from reference TRBV18 and TRBJ2-7): NAGVMQNPRHLVRRRGQEARLRCSPMKGHSHVYWYRQLPEEGLKFMVYLQKENIIDESGMPKERFSAEFPKEGPSILRIQQVVRGDSAAYFCASSPPAGSSTEQYFGPGTRLTVT.

V is TRBV4-1 and J is TRBJ1-2, with 9 bases aligning to TRBD1. In germline, CDR1 is MGHRA, CDR2 YSYEKL. This CDR3 is built from 14 residues. The J segment lost 8 bases and the V segment lost 5 bases, leaving 9 bases of the junction unmatched. The CDR3 bases are TGCGCCAGCAGCAGCGTATTGACAGGGGGAGGCTACACCTTC. Translated, it gives CASSSVLTGGGYTF.

The CDR3 bases are TGTGCCAGTAGTATAGACAGGGGCAATGAGCAGTTCTTC. Protein: CASSIDRGNEQFF. The chain is built from TRBV19 and TRBJ2-1; a weak D match, TRBD1 (6 bases). The CDR3 length is 13 residues. Per germline, CDR1 LNHDA and CDR2 SQIVND (reference sequence). Between the trimmed V and J ends, which lost 0 bases and 6 bases, there was a span of 6 bases.

The chain recombines TRBV6-6 with TRBJ1-6; the match to TRBD1 covers 8 bases. From germline, CDR1 is MNHNY and CDR2 SVGAGI (reference sequence). The CDR3 consists of 16 residues. The J segment lost 7 bases and the V segment lost 0 bases, leaving 5 bases of the junction unmatched. Here the CDR3 reads CASSYSARQGNSPLHF. In nucleotides, the CDR3 is TGTGCCAGCAGTTACTCCGCACGACAGGGGAATTCACCCCTCCACTTT.

The rearrangement joins TRBV21-1 to TRBJ1-1; the table's D call, TRBD1, has no DNA check behind it. TRBV21-1 is a known pseudogene. The CDR3 is made up of 15 amino acids. The CDR3 bases are TGTGCCAGCAGCAAAGGAAAGGGACAGTACACTGAAGCTTTCTTT. It yields the protein CASSKGKGQYTEAFF.

The chain carries TRBV4-3 and TRBJ1-1; 7 positions match TRBD1. CDR1 is LGHNA, CDR2 YSLEER, per germline. The length of the CDR3 is 14 residues. J lost 5 bases, V lost 2 bases, and 5 bases had no gene match. CDR3 sequence reads: CASSQRGLGTEAFF. The CDR3 DNA sequence: TGCGCCAGCAGCCAAAGGGGGCTCGGGACTGAAGCTTTCTTT.

The rearrangement links TRBV27 to TRBJ1-1; D is possibly TRBD1 (6 bases). The CDR3 is made up of 16 amino acids. Trimming pared 4 bases from V and 2 bases from J, leaving 17 bases between. CDR1 and CDR2 from the germline V gene are MNHEY and SMNVEV (reference sequence). CDR3: CASSSGQTKANTEAFF. CDR3 DNA sequence: TGTGCCAGCAGTTCTGGACAGACGAAGGCCAACACTGAAGCTTTCTTT.

This chain links TRBV29-1 with TRBJ1-1, with 7 bases aligning to TRBD1. The trim removed 7 bases at V and 1 base at J, leaving 6 bases unmatched. The CDR3 is made up of 13 amino acids. Germline CDR1 is SQVTM and CDR2 is ANQGSEA. The DNA of the CDR3 is TGCAGCGCCACGGGACAGCCGAACACTGAAGCTTTCTTT. It is translated as CSATGQPNTEAFF.

The chain has TRBV7-8 and TRBJ1-2, with TRBD1 matching over 8 bases. The CDR3 contains 15 residues. V was pared by 6 bases and J by 1 base, with 7 bases of the junction left unmatched. Germline V CDR1 and CDR2: SGHVS, FQNEAQ. CDR3 residues: CASSFSDRGNYGYTF. The CDR3 coding sequence is TGTGCCAGCAGTTTTTCCGACAGGGGTAACTATGGCTACACCTTC.

The gene calls are TRBV19 and TRBJ2-5; D may be TRBD1 (5 bases). The CDR3 consists of 13 residues. V lost 4 bases to trimming and J lost 2 bases, with 8 bases between them. Looked up from germline, CDR1 is LNHDA and CDR2 is SQIVND (reference sequence). The CDR3 loop reads CASSRGRQETQYF. The CDR3 DNA follows: TGTGCCAGTAGTAGGGGCAGACAAGAGACCCAGTACTTC.

The gene calls are TRBV6-4 and TRBJ1-4; D ambiguous. With 6 bases removed from V and 5 bases from J, the gap between germline ends came to 16 bases. This CDR3 comprises 15 residues. Germline V lookup: CDR1 MRHNA, CDR2 SNTAGT. For the CDR3, the DNA is TGTGCCAGCAGGCCAGACTCCGGAGGAAATGAAAAACTGTTTTTT. Its protein is CASRPDSGGNEKLFF.

The chain is built from TRBV7-9 and TRBJ1-3; 9 bases map to TRBD1. Losses at the gene ends were 5 bases for V and 4 bases for J; bases not matched to a gene: 9. Per germline, CDR1 SEHNR and CDR2 FQNEAQ (reference sequence). The CDR3 length is 16 residues. Here the CDR3 reads CASSPPGQGAGNTIYF. In nucleotides, the CDR3 is TGTGCCAGCAGCCCACCGGGACAGGGAGCGGGAAACACCATATATTTT.

V and J are TRBV6-5 and TRBJ1-1; no firm D call. V lost 4 bases and J 0 bases, leaving 12 bases between the germline ends. This CDR3 region has 15 residues. Per germline, CDR1 MNHEY and CDR2 SVGAGI. CDR3 protein: CASSSDFSLNTEAFF. DNA for the CDR3: TGTGCCAGCAGTTCCGACTTTAGTCTGAACACTGAAGCTTTCTTT.

To note about this clone: The junction shows a germline mismatch at one end, possibly a read error. V is TRBV7-9 and J is TRBJ2-3; 14 positions match TRBD2. CDR3 length: 17 residues. Looked up from germline, CDR1 is SEHNR and CDR2 is FQNEAQ (reference sequence). The CDR3 region has the DNA TGTTCCAGCAGCCCCGGACTAGCGGGAGGCCCCACAGATACGCAGTATTTT. Amino acid sequence: CSSSPGLAGGPTDTQYF.

The chain couples TRBV6-5 to TRBJ2-5, with 9 bases lining up with TRBD2. The DNA end is a closer match to TRBJ2-7, so the J assignment may be wrong. The CDR3 runs 15 residues. Per germline, CDR1 MNHEY and CDR2 SVGAGI. In DNA, the CDR3 is TGTGCCAGCAGCCGGGCTAGCGGGGCCCCCTACGAGCAGTACTTC. Protein product: CASSRASGAPYEQYF.

This clone was detected a few times. The chain recombines TRBV28 with TRBJ1-4; perhaps TRBD1 as D (6 bases). The V end lost 1 base, the J end lost 6 bases, and 12 bases lay between the germline ends. The CDR3 consists of 15 residues. Germline V lookup: CDR1 MDHEN, CDR2 SYDVKM. In DNA, the CDR3 is TGTGCCAGCAGTTTATCAGGGGCCCGACATGAAAAACTGTTTTTT. It is translated as CASSLSGARHEKLFF. Drawing the rest from reference TRBV28 and TRBJ1-4, the complete variable domain is DVKVTQSSRYLVKRTGEKVFLECVQDMDHENMFWYRQDPGLGLRLIYFSYDVKMKEKGDIPEGYSVSREKKERFSLILESASTNQTSMYLCASSLSGARHEKLFFGSGTQLSVL.

The V call is TRBV18, the J call TRBJ2-3; maybe TRBD1 (5 bases). The CDR3 spans 14 residues. The germline gives CDR1 KGHSH, CDR2 LQKENI. The ends were cut back, 5 bases at V and 0 bases at J, with 9 bases in the middle. The DNA of the CDR3 is TGTGCCAGCTCAGACAGCTCTAGCACAGATACGCAGTATTTT. Translating gives CASSDSSSTDTQYF.